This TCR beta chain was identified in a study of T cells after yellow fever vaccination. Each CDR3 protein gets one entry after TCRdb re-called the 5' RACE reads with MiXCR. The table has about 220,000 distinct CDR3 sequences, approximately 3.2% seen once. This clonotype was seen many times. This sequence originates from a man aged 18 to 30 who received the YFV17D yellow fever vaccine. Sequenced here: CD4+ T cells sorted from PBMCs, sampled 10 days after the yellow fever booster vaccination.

DNA of the CDR3: TGCGCCAGCAGCGTGGGGGACTCCTACAATGAGCAGTTCTTC. This encodes CASSVGDSYNEQFF. The V gene is TRBV5-1, the J gene TRBJ2-1, with D tentatively TRBD1 or TRBD2 (5 bases each). This CDR3 contains 14 residues. The germline CDR1 and CDR2 sequences are SGHRS and YFSETQ. V lost 4 bases and J lost 0, with 8 bases in between.